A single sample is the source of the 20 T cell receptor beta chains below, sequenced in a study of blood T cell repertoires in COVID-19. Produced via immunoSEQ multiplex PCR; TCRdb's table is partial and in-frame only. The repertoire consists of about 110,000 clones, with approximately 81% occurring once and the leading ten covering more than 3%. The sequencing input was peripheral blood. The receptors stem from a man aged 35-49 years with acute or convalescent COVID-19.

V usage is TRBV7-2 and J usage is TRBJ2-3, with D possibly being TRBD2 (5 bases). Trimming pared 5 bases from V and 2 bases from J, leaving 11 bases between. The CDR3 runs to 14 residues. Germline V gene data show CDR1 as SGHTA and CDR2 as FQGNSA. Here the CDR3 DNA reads TGTGCCAGCAGCAAACGGGGAGCCACAGATACGCAGTATTTT. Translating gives CASSKRGATDTQYF.

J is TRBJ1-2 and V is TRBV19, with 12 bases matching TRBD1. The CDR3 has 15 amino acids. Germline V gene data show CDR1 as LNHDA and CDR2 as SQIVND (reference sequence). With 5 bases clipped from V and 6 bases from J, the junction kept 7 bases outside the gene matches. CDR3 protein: CASSLTGTGGDGYTF. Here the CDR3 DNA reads TGTGCCAGTAGTCTAACCGGGACAGGGGGCGATGGCTACACCTTC.

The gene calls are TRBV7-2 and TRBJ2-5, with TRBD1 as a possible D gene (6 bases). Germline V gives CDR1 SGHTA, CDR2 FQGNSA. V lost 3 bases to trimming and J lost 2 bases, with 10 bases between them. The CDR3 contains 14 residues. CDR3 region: CASSFATGQETQYF. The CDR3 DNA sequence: TGTGCCAGCAGCTTCGCTACAGGGCAAGAGACCCAGTACTTC.

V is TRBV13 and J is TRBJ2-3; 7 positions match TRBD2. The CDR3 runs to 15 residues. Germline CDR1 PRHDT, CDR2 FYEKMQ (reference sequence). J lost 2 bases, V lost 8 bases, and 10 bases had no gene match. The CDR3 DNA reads TGTGCCAGCGGCGGTCCGGGACTACCCACAGATACGCAGTATTTT. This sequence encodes CASGGPGLPTDTQYF.

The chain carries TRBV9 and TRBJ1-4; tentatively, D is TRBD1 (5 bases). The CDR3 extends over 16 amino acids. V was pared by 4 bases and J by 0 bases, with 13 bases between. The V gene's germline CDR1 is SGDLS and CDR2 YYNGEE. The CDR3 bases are TGTGCCAGCAGCCCTTCGGGGGGAGCAACTAATGAAAAACTGTTTTTT. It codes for CASSPSGGATNEKLFF.

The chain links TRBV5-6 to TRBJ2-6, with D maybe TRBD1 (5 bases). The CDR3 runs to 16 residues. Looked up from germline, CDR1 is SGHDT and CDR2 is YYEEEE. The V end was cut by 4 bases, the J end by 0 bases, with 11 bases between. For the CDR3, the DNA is TGTGCCAGCAGCCCACGACAGAACTCTGGGGCCAACGTCCTGACTTTC. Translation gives CASSPRQNSGANVLTF.

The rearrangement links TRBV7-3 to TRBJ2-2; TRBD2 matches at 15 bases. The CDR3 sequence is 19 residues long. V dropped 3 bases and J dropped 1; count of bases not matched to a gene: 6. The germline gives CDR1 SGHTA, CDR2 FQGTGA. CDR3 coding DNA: TGTGCCAGCAGCTTTATGGGACTAGCGGGGGGAAAGAACACCGGGGAGCTGTTTTTT. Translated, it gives CASSFMGLAGGKNTGELFF.

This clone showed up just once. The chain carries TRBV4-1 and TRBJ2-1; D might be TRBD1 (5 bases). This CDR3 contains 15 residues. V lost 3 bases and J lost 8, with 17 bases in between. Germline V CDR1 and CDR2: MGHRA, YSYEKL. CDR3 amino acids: CASSHLGVESDEQFF. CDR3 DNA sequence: TGCGCCAGCAGCCATCTAGGGGTGGAGTCCGATGAGCAGTTCTTC.

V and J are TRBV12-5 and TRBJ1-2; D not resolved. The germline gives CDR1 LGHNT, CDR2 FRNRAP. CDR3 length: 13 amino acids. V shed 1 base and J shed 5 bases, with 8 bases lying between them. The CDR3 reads CASGLGSLYGYTF. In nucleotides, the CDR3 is TGTGCTAGTGGTTTGGGGTCACTGTATGGCTACACCTTC.

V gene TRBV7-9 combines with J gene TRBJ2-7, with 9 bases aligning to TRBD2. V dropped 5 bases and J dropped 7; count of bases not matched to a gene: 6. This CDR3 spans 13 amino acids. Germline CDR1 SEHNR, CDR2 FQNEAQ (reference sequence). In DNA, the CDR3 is TGTGCCAGCAGCGTTAGCGGGGGAGGTGAGCAGTACTTC. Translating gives CASSVSGGGEQYF.

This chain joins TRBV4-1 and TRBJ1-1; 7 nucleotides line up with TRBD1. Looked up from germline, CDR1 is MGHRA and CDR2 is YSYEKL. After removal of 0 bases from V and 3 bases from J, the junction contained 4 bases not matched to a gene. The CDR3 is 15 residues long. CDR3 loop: CASSQEVTGDTEAFF. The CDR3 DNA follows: TGCGCCAGCAGCCAAGAAGTAACAGGGGACACTGAAGCTTTCTTT.

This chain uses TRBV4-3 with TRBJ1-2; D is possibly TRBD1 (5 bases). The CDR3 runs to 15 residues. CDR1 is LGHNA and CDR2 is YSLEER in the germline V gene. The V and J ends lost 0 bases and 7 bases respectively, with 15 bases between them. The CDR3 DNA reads TGCGCCAGCAGCCAAGATCGGGGGATAATCTCTGGCTACACCTTC. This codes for CASSQDRGIISGYTF.

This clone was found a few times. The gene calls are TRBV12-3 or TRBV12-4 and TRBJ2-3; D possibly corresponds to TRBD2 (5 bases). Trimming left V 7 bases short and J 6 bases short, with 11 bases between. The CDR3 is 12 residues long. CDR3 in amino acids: CASTAGVDTQYF. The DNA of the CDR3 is TGTGCCAGCACCGCCGGGGTGGATACGCAGTATTTT.

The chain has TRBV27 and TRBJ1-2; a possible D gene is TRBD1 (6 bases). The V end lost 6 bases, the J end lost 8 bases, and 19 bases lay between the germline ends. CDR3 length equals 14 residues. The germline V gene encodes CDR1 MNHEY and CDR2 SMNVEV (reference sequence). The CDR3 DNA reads TGTGCCAGCAGCCGCGGGGGGCGAGGGGAAGGCTACACCTTC. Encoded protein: CASSRGGRGEGYTF.

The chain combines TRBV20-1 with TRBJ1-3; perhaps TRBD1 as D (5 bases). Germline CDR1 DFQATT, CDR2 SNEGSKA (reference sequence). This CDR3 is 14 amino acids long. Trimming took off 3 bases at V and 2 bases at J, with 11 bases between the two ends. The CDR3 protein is CSASGGDPGNTIYF. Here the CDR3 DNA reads TGCAGTGCTAGTGGCGGGGACCCTGGAAACACCATATATTTT.

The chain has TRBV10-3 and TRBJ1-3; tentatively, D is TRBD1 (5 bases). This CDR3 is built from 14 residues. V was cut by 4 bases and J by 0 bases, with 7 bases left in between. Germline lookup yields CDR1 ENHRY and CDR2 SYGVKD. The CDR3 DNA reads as TGTGCCATCAGTGGGGGGGGCTCTGGAAACACCATATATTTT. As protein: CAISGGGSGNTIYF.

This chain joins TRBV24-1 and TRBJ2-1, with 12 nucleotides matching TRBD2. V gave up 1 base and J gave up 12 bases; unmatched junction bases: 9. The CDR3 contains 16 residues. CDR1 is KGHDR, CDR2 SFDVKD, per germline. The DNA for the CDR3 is TGTGCCACCAGTGATTTCGGCCAACTAGCGGGGGGTAGGCAGTTCTTC. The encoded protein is CATSDFGQLAGGRQFF.

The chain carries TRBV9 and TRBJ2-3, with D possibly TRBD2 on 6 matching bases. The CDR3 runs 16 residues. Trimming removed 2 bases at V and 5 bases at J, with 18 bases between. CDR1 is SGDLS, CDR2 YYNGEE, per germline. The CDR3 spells CASSVTGRIGGDTQYF. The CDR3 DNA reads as TGTGCCAGCAGCGTTACCGGGAGAATTGGGGGAGATACGCAGTATTTT. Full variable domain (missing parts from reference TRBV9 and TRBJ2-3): DSGVTQTPKHLITATGQRVTLRCSPRSGDLSVYWYQQSLDQGLQFLIQYYNGEERAKGNILERFSAQQFPDLHSELNLSSLELGDSALYFCASSVTGRIGGDTQYFGPGTRLTVL.

CDR3 protein: CASSEYGRGLQPQHF. CDR3 nucleotides: TGTGCCAGCAGTGAATATGGCAGGGGGCTGCAGCCCCAGCATTTT. The chain recombines TRBV2 with TRBJ1-5; 8 bases fit TRBD1. After removal of 2 bases from V and 7 bases from J, the junction contained 7 bases not matched to a gene. This CDR3 contains 15 residues. Per germline, CDR1 SNHLY and CDR2 FYNNEI.

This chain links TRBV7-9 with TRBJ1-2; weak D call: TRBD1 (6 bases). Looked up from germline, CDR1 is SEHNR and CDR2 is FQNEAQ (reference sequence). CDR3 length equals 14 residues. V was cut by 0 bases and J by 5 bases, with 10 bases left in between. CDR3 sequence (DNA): TGTGCCAGCAGCTTAGCAGGACAGCCTTATGGCTACACCTTC. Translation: CASSLAGQPYGYTF. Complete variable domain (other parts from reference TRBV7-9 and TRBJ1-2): DTGVSQNPRHKITKRGQNVTFRCDPISEHNRLYWYRQTLGQGPEFLTYFQNEAQLEKSRLLSDRFSAERPKGSFSTLEIQRTEQGDSAMYLCASSLAGQPYGYTFGSGTRLTVV.